This T cell receptor (beta chain) was sequenced during a study of blood T cell repertoires in COVID-19. In the study overall: From T cells, B-cell-depleted T cells, or PBMCs came the material, which was cDNA or gDNA.

Germline loops: CDR1 PRHDT, CDR2 FYEKMQ (reference sequence). V shed 5 bases and J shed 5 bases, with 9 bases lying between them. The CDR3 covers 12 residues. Measured with immunoSEQ multiplex PCR; TCRdb has only the in-frame clones, and not every one. Among roughly 440,000 clones, about 91% were seen once, and the ten largest hold roughly 12%. Enrolment of Seattle patients took place during active infection, and they were followed longitudinally. Sequencing was done on a sample of peripheral blood. This rearrangement joins TRBV13 to TRBJ1-1; D possibly corresponds to TRBD1 (6 bases). This TCR was recovered from a woman aged 50 to 60 with COVID-19, enrolled during active disease. CDR3 residues: CASSPRGTEAFF. Here the CDR3 DNA reads TGTGCCAGCAGCCCTAGGGGGACTGAAGCTTTCTTT.